These T cell receptor beta chains were read from a single sample in a study of T-cell memory formation after mild COVID-19. TCRdb ran MiXCR on the 5' RACE reads and lists one entry per CDR3 protein. The repertoire has roughly 200,000 distinct CDR3 sequences, over 20% of them found once; the top ten carry more than 20%. The sample consisted of PBMCs or a T cell subset sorted from them (not recorded which). These receptors were collected from an adult woman who had mild COVID-19 (a few samples of this study predate the infection). Cell type and time point are not known. Both conserved end residues are part of each CDR3. D genes are given only for firm matches. Rows may omit the clone size; those that give it use once, few, many or a size class.

D gene	J gene	clone size	V gene	CDR3 DNA	CDR3 protein
-	TRBJ2-7	few	TRBV7-9	TGTGCCAGCAGCCCGCTTCCTGAGCAGTACTTC	CASSPLPEQYF
-	TRBJ1-2	few	TRBV12-3/TRBV12-4	TGTGCCAGCCTCTCAGGGGACAATTCGTATGGCTACACCTTC	CASLSGDNSYGYTF
-	TRBJ2-5	few	TRBV7-8	TGTGCCAGCAGCTTATTGGACAGAAAAGAGACCCAGTACTTC	CASSLLDRKETQYF
-	TRBJ2-4	few	TRBV2	TGTGCCAACCCTTATTGGGGGCGGGTCAAAAACATTCAGTACTTC	CANPYWGRVKNIQYF
-	TRBJ1-2	many	TRBV7-6	TGTGCCAGCAGCTTATCTTCGACAGCCCCCTTTTATGGCTACACCTTC	CASSLSSTAPFYGYTF
-	TRBJ2-1	-	TRBV5-5	TGTGCCAGCAGCATAGCCGGAGATACCTACAATGAGCAGTTCTTC	CASSIAGDTYNEQFF
TRBD2	TRBJ2-5	once	TRBV20-1	TGCAGTGCTAGACAGACTAGCGGGGAAGAGACCCAGTACTTC	CSARQTSGEETQYF
TRBD2	TRBJ2-3	-	TRBV4-3	TGCGCCAGCAGCCAGAGACTAGCGGGTTTAGATACGCAGTATTTT	CASSQRLAGLDTQYF
-	TRBJ2-1	few	TRBV29-1	TGCAGCGTTGACGTGAGGAATGAGCAGTTCTTC	CSVDVRNEQFF
-	TRBJ2-6	-	TRBV30	TGTGCCTGGAGTGTAGTTGCTGGGGCCAACGTCCTGACTTTC	CAWSVVAGANVLTF
-	TRBJ2-3	-	TRBV27	TGTGCCAGCAGTTTACTGGGACGGACCACAGATACGCAGTATTTT	CASSLLGRTTDTQYF
TRBD1	TRBJ1-1	-	TRBV7-6	TGTGCCAGCAGCTACGGGACAGAGGACCCTGAAGCTTTCTTT	CASSYGTEDPEAFF
TRBD2	TRBJ2-7	-	TRBV6-2/TRBV6-3	TGTGCCAGCAGTTACGGAGAGCGGGGCTACGAGCAGTACTTC	CASSYGERGYEQYF
-	TRBJ1-2	few	TRBV13	TGTGCCAGCAGCCACGCTCACTTTACTGGACAGTACTATGGCTACACCTTC	CASSHAHFTGQYYGYTF
-	TRBJ2-2	-	TRBV11-3	TGTGCCAGTAGACGGGAAAACACCGGGGAGCTGTTTTTT	CASRRENTGELFF
-	TRBJ2-7	few	TRBV20-1	TGCAGTGCTAGAGAGATTGGACGGCACTACGAGCAGTACTTC	CSAREIGRHYEQYF
-	TRBJ1-1	-	TRBV6-5	TGTGCCAGCAGTTATTATGGGGGAAGCTCTGAAGCTTTCTTT	CASSYYGGSSEAFF
TRBD1	TRBJ1-1	-	TRBV20-1	TGCAGTGCTAGGGAAACGGGACAGGGGTACACTGAAGCTTTCTTT	CSARETGQGYTEAFF
-	TRBJ2-7	few	TRBV9	TGTGCCAGCAGCGTGGGGACTGCTACCTACGAGCAGTACTTC	CASSVGTATYEQYF
-	TRBJ2-1	-	TRBV6-1	TGTGCCAGCAGTGAATTGGGACGGTACAATGAGCAGTTCTTC	CASSELGRYNEQFF
TRBD2	TRBJ2-1	-	TRBV5-5	TGTGCCAGCAGCTCGGTTTCCGGGACTACGATCCTTACTGAGCAGTTCTTC	CASSSVSGTTILTEQFF
-	TRBJ2-7	few	TRBV9	TGTGCCAGCAGCGCCTGGGGAGGCCACGAGCAGTACTTC	CASSAWGGHEQYF
-	TRBJ2-1	-	TRBV12-3/TRBV12-4	TGTGCCAGCAGTTTTGAGGTTGAGCAGTTCTTC	CASSFEVEQFF
-	TRBJ2-5	few	TRBV9	TGTGCCAGCAGCGAGGGCCCGGAGGGAAAGGGAGAGACCCAGTACTTC	CASSEGPEGKGETQYF
-	TRBJ1-5	-	TRBV12-3/TRBV12-4	TGTGCCACCACCCTATCGGGACTCTCGAGTCAGCCCCAGCATTTT	CATTLSGLSSQPQHF
-	TRBJ2-3	-	TRBV7-9	TGTGCCAGCAGCTTAGGAAATATAGATACGCAGTATTTT	CASSLGNIDTQYF
TRBD2	TRBJ2-7	-	TRBV7-9	TGTGCCAGCAGCTTCTCCGGGGGGGCGACGAACGAGCAGTACTTC	CASSFSGGATNEQYF
TRBD1	TRBJ1-1	few	TRBV6-2/TRBV6-3	TGTGCCAGCTCGGTGACAGGGGACTACACTGAAGCTTTCTTT	CASSVTGDYTEAFF
TRBD1	TRBJ2-6	few	TRBV9	TGTGCCAGCAGCGCTCCCCACACAGGGGCGATCTCTGGGGCCAACGTCCTGACTTTC	CASSAPHTGAISGANVLTF
-	TRBJ1-1	few	TRBV2	TGTGCCAGCAGTGAACCCCAGGGTTACACTGAAGCTTTCTTT	CASSEPQGYTEAFF
TRBD2	TRBJ2-1	few	TRBV15	TGTGCCACCAGCAGAGATCTGGGAGCGGGAGGGCCCGGTGAGCAGTTCTTC	CATSRDLGAGGPGEQFF
-	TRBJ1-1	medium-sized	TRBV6-4	TGTGCCAGCAGTGACGGGGAGAACACTGAAGCTTTCTTT	CASSDGENTEAFF
-	TRBJ2-2	-	TRBV19	TGTGCCACTAAATGGGGCGGGGAGCTGTTTTTT	CATKWGGELFF